The 6 T cell receptor beta chains below come from one sample, sequenced in a study of T cell repertoires in cytomegalovirus infection. TCRdb re-analysed the reads in MiXCR, keeping a single row per CDR3 protein. This table holds 350,000 to 500,000 distinct CDR3 sequences, 30% to 40% found once. Material: PBMCs. The receptors were sampled from a human donor in good health (CMV status not recorded). Some clones in this sample may be carry-over from other donors' samples.

The rearrangement joins TRBV2 to TRBJ2-1; TRBD2 matches 9 bases. CDR3 length equals 15 residues. J gave up 15 bases and V 1 base, and 13 bases lay outside the gene matches. Germline V gene sequence: CDR1 SNHLY, CDR2 FYNNEI. DNA for the CDR3: TGTGCCAGCAGTGAAGGTCGGCTAGCGGGGCTCGAAGGGTTCTTC. Its protein is CASSEGRLAGLEGFF.

In this sample, this clonotype turned up a few times. The J gene is TRBJ1-6, the V gene TRBV4-3; no clear D gene. CDR1 is LGHNA and CDR2 is YSLEER in the germline V gene. V lost 0 bases and J lost 5, with 5 bases in between. The CDR3 totals 14 residues. CDR3 protein: CASSQEWDNSPLHF. CDR3 nucleotides: TGCGCCAGCAGCCAAGAGTGGGATAATTCACCCCTCCACTTT.

The chain employs TRBV7-9 and TRBJ1-4; D gene unclear. Germline CDR1 is SEHNR and CDR2 is FQNEAQ (reference sequence). Trimming removed 3 bases from V and 3 bases from J, with 17 bases in between. The CDR3 runs 17 residues. The chain's CDR3 is CASSLATRSSPNEKLFF. The CDR3 DNA reads TGTGCCAGCAGCTTGGCTACTCGGAGTTCGCCTAATGAAAAACTGTTTTTT.

Points on this clonotype: The CDR3 end shows no conserved phenylalanine or tryptophan, and so a read error is likely. This chain links TRBV7-2 with TRBJ2-7; no reliable D call. V was cut by 1 base and J by 0 bases, with 10 bases left in between. The germline V gene encodes CDR1 SGHTA and CDR2 FQGNSA. This CDR3 has 15 residues. The CDR3 nucleotides are TGTGCCAGCAGCTTAGGTGCCGAGAGCTCCTACGAGCAGTACTTA. The encoded protein is CASSLGAESSYEQYL.

This clonotype was seen more than once but under ten times. This chain uses TRBV7-3 with TRBJ2-1; no reliable D call. The V gene lost 0 bases and the J gene lost 4 bases, with 10 bases spanning the gap. Germline assignment: CDR1 SGHTA and CDR2 FQGTGA. This CDR3 has 15 amino acids. CDR3 bases: TGTGCCAGCAGCTTAACCCGAGTCGCTTACAATGAGCAGTTCTTC. Residues: CASSLTRVAYNEQFF.

The chain couples TRBV14 to TRBJ2-2; maybe TRBD1 (7 bases). Per the germline V gene, CDR1 is SGHDN and CDR2 is FVKESK. Trimming took 3 bases from V and 4 from J, leaving 24 bases between them. The CDR3 loop spans 19 amino acids. CDR3 DNA: TGTGCCAGCAGCCACCGGACCTGGCAGGGGGAGACTAGCACCGGGGAGCTGTTTTTT. Translating gives CASSHRTWQGETSTGELFF.